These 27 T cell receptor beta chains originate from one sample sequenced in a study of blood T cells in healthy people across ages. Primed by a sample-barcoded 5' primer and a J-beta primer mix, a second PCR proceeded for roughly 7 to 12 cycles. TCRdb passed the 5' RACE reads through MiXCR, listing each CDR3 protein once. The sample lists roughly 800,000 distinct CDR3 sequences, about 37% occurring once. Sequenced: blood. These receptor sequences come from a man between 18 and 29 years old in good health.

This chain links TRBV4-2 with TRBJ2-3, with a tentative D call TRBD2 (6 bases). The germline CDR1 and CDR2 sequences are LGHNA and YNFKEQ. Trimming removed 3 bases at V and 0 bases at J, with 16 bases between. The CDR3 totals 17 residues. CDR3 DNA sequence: TGTGCCAGCAGCCACCAAGCCCTGAGCGGGAGCACAGATACGCAGTATTTT. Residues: CASSHQALSGSTDTQYF.

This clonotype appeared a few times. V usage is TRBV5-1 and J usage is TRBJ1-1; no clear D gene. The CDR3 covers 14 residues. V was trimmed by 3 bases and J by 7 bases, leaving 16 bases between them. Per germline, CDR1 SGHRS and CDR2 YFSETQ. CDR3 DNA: TGCGCCAGCAGCTGGGAATCACGACGGCTTGAAGCTTTCTTT. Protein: CASSWESRRLEAFF.

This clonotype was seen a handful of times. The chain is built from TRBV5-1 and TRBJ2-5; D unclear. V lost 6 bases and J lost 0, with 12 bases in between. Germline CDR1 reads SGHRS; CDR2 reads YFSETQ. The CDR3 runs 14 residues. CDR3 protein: CASKGQRDQETQYF. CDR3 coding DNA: TGCGCCAGCAAAGGGCAAAGGGACCAAGAGACCCAGTACTTC.

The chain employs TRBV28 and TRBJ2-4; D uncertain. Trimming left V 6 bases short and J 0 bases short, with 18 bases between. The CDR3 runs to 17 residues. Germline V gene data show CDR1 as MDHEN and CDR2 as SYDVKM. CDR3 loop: CASSQDGLQLAKNIQYF. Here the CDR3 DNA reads TGTGCCAGCAGCCAGGACGGATTGCAGCTAGCCAAAAACATTCAGTACTTC.

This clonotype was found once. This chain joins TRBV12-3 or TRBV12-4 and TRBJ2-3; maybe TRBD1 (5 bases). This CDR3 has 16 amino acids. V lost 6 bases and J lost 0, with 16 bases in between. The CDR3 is CASRLGQALSTDTQYF. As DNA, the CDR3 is TGTGCCAGCAGGCTCGGACAAGCTTTGAGCACAGATACGCAGTATTTT.

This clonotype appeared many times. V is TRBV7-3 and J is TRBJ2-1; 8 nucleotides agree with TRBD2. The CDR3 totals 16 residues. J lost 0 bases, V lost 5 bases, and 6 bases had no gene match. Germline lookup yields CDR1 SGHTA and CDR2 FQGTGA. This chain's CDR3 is CASSPGLALSYNEQFF. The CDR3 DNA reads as TGTGCCAGCAGCCCCGGACTAGCCCTCTCCTACAATGAGCAGTTCTTC.

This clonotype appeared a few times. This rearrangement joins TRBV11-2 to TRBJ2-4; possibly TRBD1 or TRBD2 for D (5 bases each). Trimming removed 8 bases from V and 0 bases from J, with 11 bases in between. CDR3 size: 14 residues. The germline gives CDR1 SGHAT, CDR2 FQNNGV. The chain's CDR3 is CASQHGTAKNIQYF. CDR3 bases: TGTGCCAGCCAGCATGGGACAGCCAAAAACATTCAGTACTTC.

CDR3 in amino acids: CATGTATLSYNEQFF. The CDR3 DNA reads as TGTGCCACTGGGACAGCCACTCTTTCCTACAATGAGCAGTTCTTC. This rearrangement joins TRBV3-1 to TRBJ2-1; 7 bases align to TRBD1. CDR1 and CDR2 from the germline V gene are LGHDT and YNNKEL (reference sequence). With 10 bases clipped from V and 1 base from J, the junction kept 10 bases outside the gene matches. This CDR3 has 15 residues.

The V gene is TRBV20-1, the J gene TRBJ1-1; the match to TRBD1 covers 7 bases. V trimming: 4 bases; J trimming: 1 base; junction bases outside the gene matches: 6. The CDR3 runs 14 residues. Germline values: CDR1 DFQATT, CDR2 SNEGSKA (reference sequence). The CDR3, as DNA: TGCAGTGCTACGGAGGGGGCGGCGAACACTGAAGCTTTCTTT. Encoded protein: CSATEGAANTEAFF.

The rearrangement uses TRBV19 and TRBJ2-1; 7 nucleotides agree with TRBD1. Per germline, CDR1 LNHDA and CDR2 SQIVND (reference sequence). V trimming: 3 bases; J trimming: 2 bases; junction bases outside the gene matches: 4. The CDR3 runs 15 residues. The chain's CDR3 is CASSIRDSTYNEQFF. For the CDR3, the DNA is TGTGCCAGTAGTATCCGGGACAGTACCTACAATGAGCAGTTCTTC.

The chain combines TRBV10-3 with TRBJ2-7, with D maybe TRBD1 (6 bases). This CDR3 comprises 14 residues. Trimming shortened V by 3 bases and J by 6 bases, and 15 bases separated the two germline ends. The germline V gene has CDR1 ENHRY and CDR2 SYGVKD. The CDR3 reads CAISEEGHPCEQYF. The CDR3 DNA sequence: TGTGCCATCAGTGAAGAGGGACATCCCTGCGAGCAGTACTTC.

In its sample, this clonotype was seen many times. The CDR3 loop reads CASSLRTGGTDTQYF. The CDR3 nucleotides read TGTGCCAGCAGCTTACGGACAGGGGGGACAGATACGCAGTATTTT. The chain recombines TRBV7-9 with TRBJ2-3; 10 bases map to TRBD1. Germline-derived CDR1 and CDR2 are SEHNR and FQNEAQ (reference sequence). V lost 2 bases, J lost 3 bases, and 2 bases stayed unmatched. The CDR3 totals 15 residues.

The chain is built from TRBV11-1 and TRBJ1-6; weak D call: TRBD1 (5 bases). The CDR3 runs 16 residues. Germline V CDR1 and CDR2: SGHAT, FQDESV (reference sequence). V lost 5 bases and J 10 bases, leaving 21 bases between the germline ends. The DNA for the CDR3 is TGTGCCAGCAGCGGAGACTATGGGACGGGCCCGTCACCCCTCCACTTT. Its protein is CASSGDYGTGPSPLHF. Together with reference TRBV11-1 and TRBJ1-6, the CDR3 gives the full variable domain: EAEVAQSPRYKITEKSQAVAFWCDPISGHATLYWYRQILGQGPELLVQFQDESVVDDSQLPKDRFSAERLKGVDSTLKIQPAELGDSAMYLCASSGDYGTGPSPLHFGNGTRLTVT.

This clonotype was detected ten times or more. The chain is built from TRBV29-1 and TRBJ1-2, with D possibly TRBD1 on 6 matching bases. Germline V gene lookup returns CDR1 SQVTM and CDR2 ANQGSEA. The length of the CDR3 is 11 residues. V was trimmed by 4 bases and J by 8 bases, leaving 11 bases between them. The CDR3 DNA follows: TGCAGCGTTGCAGGGGCGGAGGGCTACACCTTC. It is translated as CSVAGAEGYTF.

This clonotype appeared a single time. The CDR3 protein is CAISVGALEHGGNSPLHF. The CDR3 nucleotides read TGTGCCATCAGTGTTGGCGCCCTAGAACATGGGGGGAACTCACCCCTCCACTTT. The gene calls are TRBV10-3 and TRBJ1-6, with a tentative D call TRBD1 (5 bases). The V gene lost 4 bases and the J gene lost 10 bases, with 26 bases spanning the gap. The germline V gene encodes CDR1 ENHRY and CDR2 SYGVKD. This CDR3 is 18 amino acids long.

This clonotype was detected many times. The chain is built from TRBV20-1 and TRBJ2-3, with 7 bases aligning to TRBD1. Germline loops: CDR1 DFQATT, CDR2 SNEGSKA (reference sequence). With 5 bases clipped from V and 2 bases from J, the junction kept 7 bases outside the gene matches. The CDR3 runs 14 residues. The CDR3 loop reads CSAPRDSLTDTQYF. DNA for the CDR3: TGCAGTGCTCCCCGGGACAGCCTCACAGATACGCAGTATTTT.

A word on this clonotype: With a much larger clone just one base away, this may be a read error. The CDR3 bases are TGTGCCAGCAGCTTAGGCGTCCAGAAGACTAACAATGAGCAGTTCTTC. Its protein is CASSLGVQKTNNEQFF. The chain joins TRBV7-9 to TRBJ2-1, with D possibly TRBD2 on 5 matching bases. Germline V gene data show CDR1 as SEHNR and CDR2 as FQNEAQ (reference sequence). Deletions cut 1 base from V and 5 bases from J, with 15 bases between. CDR3 length: 16 residues.

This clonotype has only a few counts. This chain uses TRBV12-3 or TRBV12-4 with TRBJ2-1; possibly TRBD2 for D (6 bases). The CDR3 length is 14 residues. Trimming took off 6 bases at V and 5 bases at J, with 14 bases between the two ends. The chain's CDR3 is CASSDRDSHNEQFF. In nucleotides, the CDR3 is TGTGCCAGCAGCGACCGGGACTCGCACAATGAGCAGTTCTTC.

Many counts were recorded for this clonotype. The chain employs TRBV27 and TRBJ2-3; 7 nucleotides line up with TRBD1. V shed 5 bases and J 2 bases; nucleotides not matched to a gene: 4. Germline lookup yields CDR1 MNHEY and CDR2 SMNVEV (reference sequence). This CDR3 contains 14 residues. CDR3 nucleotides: TGTGCCAGCAGTGTCGACAGGGACACAGATACGCAGTATTTT. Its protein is CASSVDRDTDTQYF.

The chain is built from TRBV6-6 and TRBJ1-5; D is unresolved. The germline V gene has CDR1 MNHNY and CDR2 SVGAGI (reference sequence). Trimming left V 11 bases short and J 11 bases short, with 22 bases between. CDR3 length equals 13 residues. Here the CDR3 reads CASGEGIIGTQHF. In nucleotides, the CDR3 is TGTGCCTCGGGTGAAGGTATTATAGGAACCCAGCATTTT.

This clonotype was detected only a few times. In DNA form, the CDR3 reads TGTGCCAGCAGCGTAGCGTCGGGCGGGAGCTCCTACAATGAGCAGTTCTTC. This sequence encodes CASSVASGGSSYNEQFF. The chain recombines TRBV9 with TRBJ2-1, with TRBD2 identical over 7 bases. Germline V gene lookup returns CDR1 SGDLS and CDR2 YYNGEE. The CDR3 sequence is 17 residues long. After removal of 0 bases from V and 0 bases from J, the junction contained 6 bases not matched to a gene.

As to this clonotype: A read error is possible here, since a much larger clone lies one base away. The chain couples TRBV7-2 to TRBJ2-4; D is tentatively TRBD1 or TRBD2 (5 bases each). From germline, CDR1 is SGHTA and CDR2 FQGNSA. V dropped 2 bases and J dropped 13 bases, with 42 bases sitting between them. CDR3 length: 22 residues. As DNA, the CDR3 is TGTGCCAGCAGCTTAAGCCGCTGGGATCGAAATGACGACGGGACGGGGTACAATGAGCAGTACTTC. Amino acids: CASSLSRWDRNDDGTGYNEQYF. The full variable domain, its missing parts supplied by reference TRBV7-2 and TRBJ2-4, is GAGVSQSPSNKVTEKGKDVELRCDPISGHTALYWYRQSLGQGLEFLIYFQGNSAPDKSGLPSDRFSAERTGGSVSTLTIQRTQQEDSAVYLCASSLSRWDRNDDGTGYNEQYFGAGTRLSVL.

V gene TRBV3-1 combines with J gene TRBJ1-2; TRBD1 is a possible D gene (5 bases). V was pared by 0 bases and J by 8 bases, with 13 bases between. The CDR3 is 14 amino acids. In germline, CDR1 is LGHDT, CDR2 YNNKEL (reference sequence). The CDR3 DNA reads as TGTGCCAGCAGCCAAGAGATGGGGGGTTCGGGCTACACCTTC. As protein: CASSQEMGGSGYTF.

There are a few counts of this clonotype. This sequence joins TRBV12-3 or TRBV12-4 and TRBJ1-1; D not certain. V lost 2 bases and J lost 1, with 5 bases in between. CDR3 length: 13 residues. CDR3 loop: CASSLFQNTEAFF. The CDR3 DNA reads TGTGCCAGCAGTTTATTTCAGAACACTGAAGCTTTCTTT.

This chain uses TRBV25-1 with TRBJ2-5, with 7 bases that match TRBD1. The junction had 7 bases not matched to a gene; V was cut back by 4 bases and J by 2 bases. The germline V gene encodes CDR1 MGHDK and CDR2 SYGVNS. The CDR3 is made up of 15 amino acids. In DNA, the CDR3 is TGTGCCAGCAGTGTCTCCGGGACAGCTCAAGAGACCCAGTACTTC. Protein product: CASSVSGTAQETQYF.

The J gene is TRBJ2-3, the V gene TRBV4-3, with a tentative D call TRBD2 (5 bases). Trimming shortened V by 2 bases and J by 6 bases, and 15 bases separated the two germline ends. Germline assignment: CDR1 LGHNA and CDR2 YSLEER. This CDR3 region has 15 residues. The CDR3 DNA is TGCGCCAGCAGCCAAAGGTATCGGGGTCGGGATACGCAGTATTTT. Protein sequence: CASSQRYRGRDTQYF.

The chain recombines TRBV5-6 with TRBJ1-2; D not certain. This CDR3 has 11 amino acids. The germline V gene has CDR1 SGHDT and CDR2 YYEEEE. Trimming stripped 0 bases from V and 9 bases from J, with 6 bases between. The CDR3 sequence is CASSLETSYTF. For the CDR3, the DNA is TGTGCCAGCAGCTTGGAGACGAGCTACACCTTC.